The sample holds a few counts of the clone carrying this TCR beta chain. The antigen remains unidentified. This entry comes from a study of regulatory T cells in long-lasting Graves disease. The study's findings and limits: Sample size, which was small, may have reduced accuracy.

Regarding time point: newly diagnosed GD, antithyroid drugs for less than 3 months. PBMCs were the source of the RNA used for TCR sequencing. CDR3 length: 14 amino acids. Germline assignment: CDR1 KGHSH and CDR2 LQKENI. The V gene end was trimmed by 5 bases and the J gene end by 2 bases; junction bases not matched to a gene: 3. The TCR beta library used iRepertoire HTBI primers with Arm-PCR amplification of CDR3. TCRdb re-derived calls from the multiplex PCR reads in MiXCR, one entry per CDR3 protein. The table records more than 450,000 distinct CDR3 sequences, under 20% of them present only once. The data also belong to a second study, concerning T cells in Graves' hyperthyroidism and ophthalmopathy.

The chain couples TRBV18 to TRBJ2-7; TRBD1 matches at 10 bases. The material was peripheral blood mononuclear cells (PBMCs), obtained at new diagnosis, from a patient treated with antithyroid drugs. The clonotype comes from a middle-aged man with Graves disease. In DNA form, the CDR3 reads TGTGCCAGCTCATGGGGACAGGGGACCTACGAGCAGTACTTC. Its translation: CASSWGQGTYEQYF.